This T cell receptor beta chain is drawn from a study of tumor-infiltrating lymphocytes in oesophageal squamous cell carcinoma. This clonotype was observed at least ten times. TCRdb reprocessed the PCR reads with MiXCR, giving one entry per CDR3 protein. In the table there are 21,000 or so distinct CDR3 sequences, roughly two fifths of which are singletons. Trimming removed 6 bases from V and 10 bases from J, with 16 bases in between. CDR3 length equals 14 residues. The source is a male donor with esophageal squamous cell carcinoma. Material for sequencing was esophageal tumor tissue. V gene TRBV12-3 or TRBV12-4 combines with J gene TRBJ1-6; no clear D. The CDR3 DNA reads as TGTGCCAGCAGGGCCGGGATAGGCTCCTCACCCCTCCACTTT. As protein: CASRAGIGSSPLHF.